This TCR beta chain was captured by sequencing in a study of T cell repertoires in cytomegalovirus infection. The wider study: CMV epitopes, recently identified HLA-C-restricted and well-studied HLA-B-restricted, were used. Carrying CMV and the relevant HLA type showed in public TCR beta signatures.

TCRdb re-analysed the reads in MiXCR, keeping a single row per CDR3 protein. This table holds about 150,000 distinct CDR3 sequences, approximately 30% found once. Germline V gives CDR1 LNHDA, CDR2 SQIVND (reference sequence). V lost 5 bases to trimming and J lost 8 bases; unmatched junction nucleotides: 6. This CDR3 is built from 14 residues. To note about this clonotype: Its specificity is unknown.

The receptor was derived from a human donor in good health (CMV status not recorded). Some clones in this sample may be carry-over from other donors' samples. The rearrangement uses TRBV19 and TRBJ2-1; the match to TRBD1 covers 10 bases. The starting material was CD8+ T cells from cultured PBMCs, obtained from culture after CMV antigen stimulation. CDR3 residues: CASSRQGARDEQFF. The CDR3 DNA reads as TGTGCCAGTAGTCGACAGGGGGCGCGGGATGAGCAGTTCTTC.